Presented here are 23 T cell receptor beta chains from one specimen sequenced in a study of glioma-infiltrating T cells after dendritic cell vaccination. The table came from immunoSEQ multiplex PCR; TCRdb's copy has only in-frame clones and leaves some out. This sample has roughly 100,000 clones, with approximately 80% found just once. This material consisted of blood, taken before dendritic cell vaccination. The receptors stem from a human donor with glioblastoma.

This clone was picked up a small number of times. V and J are TRBV2 and TRBJ1-3; tentative D call: TRBD1 (6 bases). Germline CDR1 is SNHLY and CDR2 is FYNNEI. The CDR3 extends over 13 amino acids. With 6 bases removed from V and 6 bases from J, the gap between germline ends came to 12 bases. In nucleotides, the CDR3 is TGTGCCAGCAGGCTCGGACAGTCAAACACCATATATTTT. Translated: CASRLGQSNTIYF.

The chain has TRBV2 and TRBJ1-2, with 8 bases matching TRBD1. Germline CDR1 SNHLY, CDR2 FYNNEI. Trimming at V came to 6 bases and at J to 3 bases, leaving 6 bases not matched to a gene. The CDR3 covers 14 residues. In DNA, the CDR3 is TGTGCCAGCAGGGACCCGACAGGGGACTATGGCTACACCTTC. Encoded protein: CASRDPTGDYGYTF.

The chain is built from TRBV7-2 and TRBJ2-7; maybe TRBD1 (7 bases). This CDR3 contains 14 residues. The germline V gene has CDR1 SGHTA and CDR2 FQGNSA. V lost 6 bases and J 6 bases, leaving 18 bases between the germline ends. CDR3 nucleotides: TGTGCCAGCAGTACCATCGACAGGGACTTCGAGCAGTACTTC. Encoded protein: CASSTIDRDFEQYF.

The V and J genes are TRBV27 and TRBJ1-1; D may be TRBD1 (6 bases). The germline V gene has CDR1 MNHEY and CDR2 SMNVEV (reference sequence). Trimming stripped 5 bases from V and 1 base from J, with 14 bases between. The CDR3 runs to 15 residues. The DNA for the CDR3 is TGTGCCAGCAGTAGGCCGGGACAAGAGAACACTGAAGCTTTCTTT. This codes for CASSRPGQENTEAFF.

CDR3 bases: TGTGCCAGCAGTGAATCCCTTCGGCAGTACTTC. This translates into CASSESLRQYF. The chain employs TRBV25-1 and TRBJ2-7, with unresolved D. V was trimmed by 1 base and J by 9 bases, leaving 7 bases between them. In germline, CDR1 is MGHDK, CDR2 SYGVNS. The CDR3 length is 11 residues.

At least ten counts were recorded for this clone. V and J are TRBV6-4 and TRBJ1-6, with 8 bases fitting TRBD1. CDR3 length: 14 amino acids. The junction had 7 bases not matched to a gene; V was cut back by 6 bases and J by 9 bases. Germline CDR1 reads MRHNA; CDR2 reads SNTAGT. The DNA for the CDR3 is TGTGCCAGCAGCCTGGACAGGGATGGTTCACCCCTCCACTTT. Translation gives CASSLDRDGSPLHF.

V and J are TRBV6-5 and TRBJ1-5; possibly TRBD1 for D (5 bases). Trimming cost V 5 bases and J 5 bases, with 13 bases left between them. This CDR3 has 14 amino acids. In germline, CDR1 is MNHEY, CDR2 SVGAGI. CDR3 bases: TGTGCCAGCAGTAGACAGAGCACGGATCAGCCCCAGCATTTT. The encoded protein is CASSRQSTDQPQHF.

The chain links TRBV19 to TRBJ2-3, with TRBD1 as a possible D gene (5 bases). V lost 7 bases and J lost 0, with 11 bases in between. There are 14 residues in the CDR3. CDR1 and CDR2 (germline): LNHDA, SQIVND (reference sequence). The CDR3 protein is CASKIAGSTDTQYF. The CDR3 DNA is TGTGCCAGTAAGATCGCAGGGAGCACAGATACGCAGTATTTT.

For the CDR3, the DNA is TGTGCCTGGAGGGCAGGGGGCACCTATGGCTACACCTTC. Residues: CAWRAGGTYGYTF. This chain joins TRBV30 and TRBJ1-2; TRBD1 aligns across 8 bases. In germline, CDR1 is GTSNPN, CDR2 SVGIG (reference sequence). The CDR3 runs 13 residues. V was clipped by 3 bases and J by 4 bases; unmatched bases: 4.

The gene calls are TRBV6-1 and TRBJ1-1; 7 bases fit TRBD1. The length of the CDR3 is 15 residues. The J segment lost 3 bases and the V segment lost 5 bases, leaving 9 bases of the junction unmatched. Per the germline V gene, CDR1 is MNHNS and CDR2 is SASEGT. The chain's CDR3 is CASSQGYRGDTEAFF. In DNA form, the CDR3 reads TGTGCCAGCAGTCAAGGGTACAGGGGCGACACTGAAGCTTTCTTT.

The genes are TRBV4-2 and TRBJ2-7; 11 nucleotides match TRBD1. Germline V lookup: CDR1 LGHNA, CDR2 YNFKEQ. V dropped 0 bases and J dropped 4; count of bases not matched to a gene: 14. CDR3 size: 19 residues. The CDR3: CASSQDPDRGRGPGYEQYF. The DNA for the CDR3 is TGTGCCAGCAGCCAAGACCCGGACAGGGGGCGCGGGCCCGGGTACGAGCAGTACTTC.

The chain employs TRBV28 and TRBJ1-2; D perhaps matches TRBD1 (6 bases). The CDR3 consists of 16 residues. The V gene lost 6 bases and the J gene lost 4 bases, with 21 bases spanning the gap. Germline-derived CDR1 and CDR2 are MDHEN and SYDVKM. The CDR3 DNA is TGTGCCAGCAGCTCTCAGCGGACAGATTTTCCCTATGGCTACACCTTC. Encoded protein: CASSSQRTDFPYGYTF.

This clone was recorded once. The chain uses TRBV5-1 and TRBJ2-2, with TRBD1 identical over 7 bases. The CDR3 consists of 13 residues. Germline-derived CDR1 and CDR2 are SGHRS and YFSETQ. The V segment lost 5 bases and the J segment 6 bases; nucleotides outside the gene matches: 4. The DNA of the CDR3 is TGCGCCAGCAGTTCCGACAGGGCCGGGGAGCTGTTTTTT. Translating it yields CASSSDRAGELFF.

The chain links TRBV30 to TRBJ1-1, with D possibly TRBD1 on 5 matching bases. Per germline, CDR1 GTSNPN and CDR2 SVGIG (reference sequence). Trimming shortened V by 4 bases and J by 6 bases, and 15 bases separated the two germline ends. The CDR3 runs to 13 residues. As DNA, the CDR3 is TGTGCCTGGAAGCCCGCAGGGATCGCTGAAGCTTTCTTT. It translates to CAWKPAGIAEAFF.

V usage is TRBV19 and J usage is TRBJ2-5; TRBD2 matches 13 bases. Trimming at V came to 3 bases and at J to 0 bases, leaving 7 bases not matched to a gene. CDR1 LNHDA and CDR2 SQIVND come from the germline V gene (reference sequence). The CDR3 contains 18 residues. The CDR3 here is CASSMKLAGGAYQETQYF. The CDR3 region has the DNA TGTGCCAGTAGTATGAAACTAGCGGGGGGGGCGTACCAAGAGACCCAGTACTTC.

This chain uses TRBV27 with TRBJ1-4; 9 bases are a match to TRBD1. CDR1 is MNHEY, CDR2 SMNVEV, per germline (reference sequence). V lost 0 bases to trimming and J lost 14 bases; unmatched junction nucleotides: 7. CDR3 length equals 14 residues. CDR3 residues: CASSLSGTGPILFF. DNA for the CDR3: TGTGCCAGCAGTTTATCCGGGACAGGGCCCATTCTGTTTTTT.

This chain links TRBV5-4 with TRBJ2-5; the match to TRBD2 covers 15 bases. The CDR3 has 18 amino acids. V shed 5 bases, J shed 0 bases, and the junction held 8 bases outside the gene matches. CDR1 is SGHNT, CDR2 YYREEE, per germline (reference sequence). CDR3 bases: TGTGCCAGCAGGCCGGGACTAGCGGGGGGCCGGTACCAAGAGACCCAGTACTTC. Residues: CASRPGLAGGRYQETQYF. The full variable domain, completed using reference TRBV5-4 and TRBJ2-5, is ETGVTQSPTHLIKTRGQQVTLRCSSQSGHNTVSWYQQALGQGPQFIFQYYREEENGRGNFPPRFSGLQFPNYSSELNVNALELDDSALYLCASRPGLAGGRYQETQYFGPGTRLLVL.

The rearrangement links TRBV6-6 to TRBJ2-5; tentative D call: TRBD2 (6 bases). CDR3 length equals 15 residues. In germline, CDR1 is MNHNY, CDR2 SVGAGI (reference sequence). Trimming took 6 bases from V and 4 from J, leaving 18 bases between them. The CDR3: CASSPYTAEGETQYF. As DNA, the CDR3 is TGTGCCAGCAGCCCCTATACGGCGGAGGGAGAGACCCAGTACTTC.

This chain joins TRBV7-8 and TRBJ1-2; the match to TRBD1 covers 10 bases. The junction had 3 bases not matched to a gene; V was cut back by 4 bases and J by 4 bases. CDR3 length: 14 residues. CDR1 is SGHVS, CDR2 FQNEAQ, per germline. The CDR3 DNA reads TGTGCCAGCAGCTCGACAGGGGGCCTCTATGGCTACACCTTC. It specifies CASSSTGGLYGYTF.

The chain uses TRBV19 and TRBJ2-3; 8 bases agree with TRBD1. Trimming cost V 7 bases and J 6 bases; bases outside gene matches: 9. Germline assignment: CDR1 LNHDA and CDR2 SQIVND (reference sequence). This CDR3 comprises 14 residues. DNA of the CDR3: TGTGCCAGTAACCAGGACAGGGTCCACGATACGCAGTATTTT. Translated: CASNQDRVHDTQYF. Full variable domain (outside the CDR3, taken from reference TRBV19 and TRBJ2-3): DGGITQSPKYLFRKEGQNVTLSCEQNLNHDAMYWYRQDPGQGLRLIYYSQIVNDFQKGDIAEGYSVSREKKESFPLTVTSAQKNPTAFYLCASNQDRVHDTQYFGPGTRLTVL.

The chain has TRBV19 and TRBJ1-2; 9 positions match TRBD1. V lost 1 base to trimming and J lost 1 base; unmatched junction nucleotides: 4. The CDR3 loop spans 16 amino acids. The V gene's germline CDR1 is LNHDA and CDR2 SQIVND (reference sequence). The CDR3 loop is CASSIGRTGDNYGYTF. CDR3 DNA: TGTGCCAGTAGTATAGGCAGGACAGGGGATAACTATGGCTACACCTTC.

The chain combines TRBV10-3 with TRBJ2-1, with 9 bases fitting TRBD2. Germline V gives CDR1 ENHRY, CDR2 SYGVKD. The CDR3 runs 15 residues. V trimming: 6 bases; J trimming: 4 bases; junction bases outside the gene matches: 7. CDR3 loop: CAIRGGGAVYNEQFF. CDR3 nucleotide sequence: TGTGCCATCAGGGGCGGGGGGGCCGTTTACAATGAGCAGTTCTTC.

This sequence joins TRBV30 and TRBJ1-4; 12 bases fit TRBD1. The junction had 9 bases not matched to a gene; V was cut back by 3 bases and J by 1 base. Germline CDR1 is GTSNPN and CDR2 is SVGIG (reference sequence). The CDR3 is made up of 18 amino acids. CDR3 DNA sequence: TGTGCCTGGAGAACCGGGACAGGGGGCTGGGAAACTAATGAAAAACTGTTTTTT. Protein: CAWRTGTGGWETNEKLFF.